This T cell receptor beta chain was sequenced during a study of CD8 T cells in ankylosing spondylitis. This clonotype was recorded at least ten times. From the 5' RACE reads, TCRdb called clonotypes with MiXCR, one entry per CDR3 protein. The table has 30,000 to 45,000 distinct CDR3 sequences, roughly 9.6% seen once. The V segment lost 5 bases and the J segment 6 bases; nucleotides outside the gene matches: 13. Germline-derived CDR1 and CDR2 are SGHTA and FQGNSA. This CDR3 has 15 residues. This sequence was found in a male donor with ankylosing spondylitis. The V call is TRBV7-2, the J call TRBJ2-7, with 7 positions matching TRBD1. The material sequenced was synovial fluid, either unsorted or a sorted T cell fraction (not recorded which). This CDR3 is CASSILTGATGEQYF. The CDR3 DNA follows: TGTGCCAGCAGCATACTTACAGGGGCGACAGGCGAGCAGTACTTC.